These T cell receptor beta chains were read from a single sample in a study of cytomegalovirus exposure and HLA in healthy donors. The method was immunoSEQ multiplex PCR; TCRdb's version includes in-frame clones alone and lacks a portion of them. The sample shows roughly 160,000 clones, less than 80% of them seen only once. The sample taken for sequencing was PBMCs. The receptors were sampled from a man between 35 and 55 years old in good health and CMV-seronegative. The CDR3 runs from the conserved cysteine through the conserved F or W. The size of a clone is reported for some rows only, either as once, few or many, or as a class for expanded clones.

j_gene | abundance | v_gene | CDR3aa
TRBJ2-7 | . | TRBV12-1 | CAGLRLFSYEQYF
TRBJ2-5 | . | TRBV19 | CASSPPGGTSMETQYF
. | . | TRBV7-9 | CASSLVRGPPYEQYF
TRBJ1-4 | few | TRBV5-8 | CASRQRVGDRANEKLFF
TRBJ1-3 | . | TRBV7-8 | CASRGSTSGNTIYF
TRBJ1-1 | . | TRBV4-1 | CASSQLPVNTEAFF
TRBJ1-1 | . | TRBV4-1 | CASSQDGSDRGLSEAFF
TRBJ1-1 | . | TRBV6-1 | CASSEGPAGNTEAFF
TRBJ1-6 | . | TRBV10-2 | CASSRGHLRADNSPLHF
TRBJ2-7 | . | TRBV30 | CAWNLGGSAYYEQYF
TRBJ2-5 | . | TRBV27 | CASSPWASGGETQYF
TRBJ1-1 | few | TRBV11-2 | CASSLRRLNTEAFF
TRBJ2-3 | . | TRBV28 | CASSFVRDTQYF
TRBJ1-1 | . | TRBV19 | CASSYNSNTEAFF
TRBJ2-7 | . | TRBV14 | CASSLRGRDYEQYF
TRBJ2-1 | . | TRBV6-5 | CASSYPDNEQFF
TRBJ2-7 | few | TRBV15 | CATSGGTDVNEQYF
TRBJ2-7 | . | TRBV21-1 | CASSKVKPTIKYF
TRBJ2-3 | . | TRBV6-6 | CASQNRGNTDTQYF
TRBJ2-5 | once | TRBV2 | CASSRTSVETQYF
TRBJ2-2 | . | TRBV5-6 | CASSLGPGVTRELFF
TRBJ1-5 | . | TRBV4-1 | CASSPRDSSNQPQHF
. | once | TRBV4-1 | CASSLDRALIYEQYF
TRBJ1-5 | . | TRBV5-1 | CASSQDDPGQPQHF
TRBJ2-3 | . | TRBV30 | CAWVIWRGGTDTQYF
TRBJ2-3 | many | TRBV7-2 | CASSPYSGFGPDTQYF
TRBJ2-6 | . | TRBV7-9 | CASSLQGPLTGPGANVLTF
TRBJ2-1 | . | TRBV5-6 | CASSSRDRIYNEQFF
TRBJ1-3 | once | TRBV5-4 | CASSLESSGNTIYF
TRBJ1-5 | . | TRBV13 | CASSFGPQPQHF
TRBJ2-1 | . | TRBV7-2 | CASSHRDRVFIEQFF
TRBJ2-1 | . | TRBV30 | CAWTPGQGVYRQFF
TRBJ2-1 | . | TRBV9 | CASSATGGYDEQFF
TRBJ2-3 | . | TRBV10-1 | CASSPTPQLSGRTDTQYF
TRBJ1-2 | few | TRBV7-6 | CASSLGPGRREGTGYTF
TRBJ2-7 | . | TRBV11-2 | CASSPRVSYEQYF
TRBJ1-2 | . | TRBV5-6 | CASSGGLTREGYTF
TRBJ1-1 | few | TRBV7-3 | CASSLRENTEAFF
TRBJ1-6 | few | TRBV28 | CASSLLEGAGNSPLHF
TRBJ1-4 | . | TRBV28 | CASGSGGRVGEKLFF
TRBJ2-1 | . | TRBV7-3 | CASRPQGGGNNEQFF
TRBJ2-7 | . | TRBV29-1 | CSVALASSIYEQYF
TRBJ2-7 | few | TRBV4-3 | CASSQDPGGLPYEQYF
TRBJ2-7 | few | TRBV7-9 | CASSKTGTSVTYEQYF
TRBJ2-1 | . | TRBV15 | CATSREGRGVEQFF